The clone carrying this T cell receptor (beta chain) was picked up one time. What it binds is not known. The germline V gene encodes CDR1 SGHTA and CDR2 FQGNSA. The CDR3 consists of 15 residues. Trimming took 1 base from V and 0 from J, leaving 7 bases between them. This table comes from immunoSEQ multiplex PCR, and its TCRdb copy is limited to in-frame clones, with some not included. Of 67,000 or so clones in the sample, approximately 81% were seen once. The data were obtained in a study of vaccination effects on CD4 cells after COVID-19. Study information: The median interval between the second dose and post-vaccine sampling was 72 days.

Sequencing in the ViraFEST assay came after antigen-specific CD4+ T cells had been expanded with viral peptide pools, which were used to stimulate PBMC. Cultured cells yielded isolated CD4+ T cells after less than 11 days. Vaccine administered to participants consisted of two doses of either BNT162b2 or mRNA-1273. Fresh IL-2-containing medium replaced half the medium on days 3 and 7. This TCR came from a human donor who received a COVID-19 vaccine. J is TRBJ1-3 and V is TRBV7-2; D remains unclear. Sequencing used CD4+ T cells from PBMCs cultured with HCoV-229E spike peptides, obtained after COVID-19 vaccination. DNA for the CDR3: TGTGCCAGCAGCTTAGAGGCGGGCTCTGGAAACACCATATATTTT. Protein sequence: CASSLEAGSGNTIYF.